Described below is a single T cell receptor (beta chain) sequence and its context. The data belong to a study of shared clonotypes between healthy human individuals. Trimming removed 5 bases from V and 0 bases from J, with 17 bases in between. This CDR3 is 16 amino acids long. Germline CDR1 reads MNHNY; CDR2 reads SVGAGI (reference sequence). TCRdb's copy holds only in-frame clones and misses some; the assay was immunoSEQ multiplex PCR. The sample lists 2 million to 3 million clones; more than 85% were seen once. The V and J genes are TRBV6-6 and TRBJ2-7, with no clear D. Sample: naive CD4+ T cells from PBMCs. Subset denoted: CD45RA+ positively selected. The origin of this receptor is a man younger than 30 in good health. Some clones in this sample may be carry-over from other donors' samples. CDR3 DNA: TGTGCCAGCAGTCACATGGCGGCCGGAAGCTCCTACGAGCAGTACTTC. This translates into CASSHMAAGSSYEQYF.